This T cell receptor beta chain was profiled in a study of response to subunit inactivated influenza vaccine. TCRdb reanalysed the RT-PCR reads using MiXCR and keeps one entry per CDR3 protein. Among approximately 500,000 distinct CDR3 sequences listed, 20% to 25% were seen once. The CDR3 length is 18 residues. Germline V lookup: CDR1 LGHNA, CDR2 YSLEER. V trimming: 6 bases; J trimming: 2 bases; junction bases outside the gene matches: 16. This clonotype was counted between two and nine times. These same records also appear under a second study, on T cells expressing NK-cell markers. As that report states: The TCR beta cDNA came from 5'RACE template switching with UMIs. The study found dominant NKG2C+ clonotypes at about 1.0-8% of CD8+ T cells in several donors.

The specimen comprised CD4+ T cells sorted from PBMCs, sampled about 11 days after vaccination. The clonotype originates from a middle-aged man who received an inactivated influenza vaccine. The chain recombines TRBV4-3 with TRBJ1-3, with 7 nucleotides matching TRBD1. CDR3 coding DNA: TGCGCCAGCAGTCCCAATGCGCGGCCCACAGGGGCTGGAAACACCATATATTTT. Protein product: CASSPNARPTGAGNTIYF.